A single sample is the source of the 18 T cell receptor beta chains below, sequenced in a study of shared T cell receptors in the human thymus. Libraries were prepared by immunoSEQ multiplex PCR; TCRdb keeps only in-frame clonotypes and omits some of them. The sample has hundreds of thousands of clones, around nine tenths seen once. The same sample was also used in a study of human thymus T cells.

Specimen: thymocytes. The source of these receptors is a boy younger than two with a congenital heart defect.

This chain uses TRBV5-1 with TRBJ1-4, with 9 bases aligning to TRBD1. This CDR3 contains 18 residues. Trimming cost V 1 base and J 1 base; bases outside gene matches: 8. CDR1 SGHRS and CDR2 YFSETQ come from the germline V gene. The chain's CDR3 is CASSLRRDRVGTNEKLFF. The CDR3 DNA sequence: TGCGCCAGCAGCTTGCGCAGGGACAGGGTAGGAACTAATGAAAAACTGTTTTTT.

CDR3 sequence: CASSTTEYQETQYF. The CDR3 nucleotides read TGTGCCAGCAGTACGACAGAGTACCAAGAGACCCAGTACTTC. V usage is TRBV2 and J usage is TRBJ2-5; maybe TRBD1 (5 bases). The CDR3 sequence is 14 residues long. Trimming removed 5 bases at V and 0 bases at J, with 10 bases between. The germline CDR1 and CDR2 sequences are SNHLY and FYNNEI.

The V gene is TRBV27, the J gene TRBJ2-7; possibly TRBD2 for D (5 bases). The germline V and J ends were trimmed by 8 bases and 4 bases, with 15 bases remaining between them. This CDR3 region has 13 residues. The germline gives CDR1 MNHEY, CDR2 SMNVEV (reference sequence). DNA of the CDR3: TGTGCCAGCCCCGAGCCGCGGACTTACGAGCAGTACTTC. The encoded protein is CASPEPRTYEQYF.

V and J are TRBV29-1 and TRBJ1-1, with 7 nucleotides matching TRBD1. J lost 1 base, V lost 4 bases, and 6 bases had no gene match. Germline loops: CDR1 SQVTM, CDR2 ANQGSEA. CDR3 length: 14 residues. In nucleotides, the CDR3 is TGCAGCGTTGCTGGCCGACAGGGGAACACTGAAGCTTTCTTT. It translates to CSVAGRQGNTEAFF.

The chain recombines TRBV11-2 with TRBJ2-1, with D hard to call. Germline CDR1 and CDR2: SGHAT and FQNNGV. The CDR3 consists of 12 residues. The V and J ends lost 6 bases and 4 bases respectively, with 7 bases between them. Here the CDR3 reads CASSPKYNEQFF. The CDR3 DNA follows: TGTGCCAGCAGTCCTAAATACAATGAGCAGTTCTTC.

This chain connects TRBV2 to TRBJ1-1; a weak D match, TRBD1 (5 bases). Germline V CDR1 and CDR2: SNHLY, FYNNEI. This CDR3 has 18 residues. V lost 7 bases, J lost 0 bases, and 24 bases lay in between. The CDR3 DNA sequence: TGTGCCAGCAAAGTGCAGGGAGCGGGAAGGGGATTGAACACTGAAGCTTTCTTT. Encoded protein: CASKVQGAGRGLNTEAFF.

The rearrangement links TRBV18 to TRBJ1-5; D call uncertain. The germline V and J ends were trimmed by 2 bases and 1 base, with 9 bases remaining between them. The CDR3 is 15 residues long. Germline V gene lookup returns CDR1 KGHSH and CDR2 LQKENI. The CDR3: CASSPGSESNQPQHF. CDR3 bases: TGTGCCAGCTCACCAGGATCGGAGAGCAATCAGCCCCAGCATTTT.

The gene calls are TRBV7-6 and TRBJ2-3, with no clear D. Trimming left V 3 bases short and J 0 bases short, with 19 bases between. The CDR3 runs 18 residues. Germline CDR1 is SGHVS and CDR2 is FNYEAQ. The CDR3 reads CASSFLAPETPSTDTQYF. The CDR3 DNA is TGTGCCAGCAGCTTTTTGGCCCCCGAGACTCCTAGCACAGATACGCAGTATTTT.

Here the CDR3 DNA reads TGTGCCAGCAGCTTCCCGTCCCTAGCGGGAGTTACGTGGACCTACAATGAGCAGTTCTTC. Translating gives CASSFPSLAGVTWTYNEQFF. This chain connects TRBV5-5 to TRBJ2-1, with 10 bases matching TRBD2. Germline CDR1 reads SGHKS; CDR2 reads YYEKEE (reference sequence). The CDR3 length is 20 residues. J was trimmed by 2 bases and V by 2 bases; bases with no gene match: 16.

This clone has a single count. This sequence joins TRBV29-1 and TRBJ1-1; D is possibly TRBD1 (6 bases). The CDR3 is 17 residues long. Germline V lookup: CDR1 SQVTM, CDR2 ANQGSEA. Trimming pared 8 bases from V and 0 bases from J, leaving 25 bases between. CDR3 sequence reads: CSTWGPGAVRMNTEAFF. The CDR3 nucleotides read TGCAGCACGTGGGGGCCAGGGGCGGTGAGGATGAACACTGAAGCTTTCTTT.

The chain is built from TRBV5-6 and TRBJ2-3; maybe TRBD2 (7 bases). This CDR3 region has 17 residues. V lost 1 base and J 3 bases, leaving 18 bases between the germline ends. CDR1 and CDR2 (germline): SGHDT, YYEEEE. The CDR3 spells CASSLWGGARWTDTQYF. DNA of the CDR3: TGTGCCAGCAGCTTGTGGGGGGGGGCTAGGTGGACAGATACGCAGTATTTT.

The chain combines TRBV7-8 with TRBJ2-7; D possibly corresponds to TRBD1 (7 bases). Per the germline V gene, CDR1 is SGHVS and CDR2 is FQNEAQ. Trimming removed 1 base from V and 1 base from J, with 11 bases in between. The CDR3 runs 15 residues. As DNA, the CDR3 is TGTGCCAGCAGCTTAGTGCGGGACAGATCCTACGAGCAGTACTTC. Translating gives CASSLVRDRSYEQYF.

The chain joins TRBV29-1 to TRBJ2-1; 15 bases match TRBD2. CDR1 is SQVTM and CDR2 is ANQGSEA in the germline V gene. With 4 bases clipped from V and 6 bases from J, the junction kept 4 bases outside the gene matches. The CDR3 consists of 15 residues. DNA for the CDR3: TGCAGCGTTGGGACTAGCGGGAGGGCCATCAATGAGCAGTTCTTC. Protein sequence: CSVGTSGRAINEQFF.

V and J are TRBV25-1 and TRBJ2-7, with a weak D call TRBD1 (5 bases). Trimming removed 7 bases at V and 2 bases at J, with 21 bases between. Germline CDR1 is MGHDK and CDR2 is SYGVNS. There are 16 residues in the CDR3. CDR3 in amino acids: CASIMETGEKAYEQYF. The DNA of the CDR3 is TGTGCCAGCATTATGGAAACAGGAGAAAAAGCCTACGAGCAGTACTTC.

The CDR3 is CATRGGRASYEQYF. In DNA form, the CDR3 reads TGTGCCACCAGGGGCGGGAGGGCCTCTTACGAGCAGTACTTC. This chain links TRBV15 with TRBJ2-7; 9 bases are shared with TRBD2. The J segment lost 4 bases and the V segment lost 6 bases, leaving 7 bases of the junction unmatched. This CDR3 contains 14 residues. The germline CDR1 and CDR2 sequences are LNHNV and YYDKDF (reference sequence).

This sequence joins TRBV5-3 and TRBJ2-5; 8 bases align to TRBD1. TRBV5-3 is placed among ORFs of uncertain function. The trim removed 3 bases at V and 4 bases at J, leaving 11 bases unmatched. The CDR3 spans 16 residues. The CDR3 DNA is TGTGCCAGAAGCTCTCTGGACAGGGTCAAAAGAGAGACCCAGTACTTC. Residues: CARSSLDRVKRETQYF.

The rearrangement uses TRBV27 and TRBJ2-7; 7 positions match TRBD1. J lost 3 bases, V lost 3 bases, and 5 bases had no gene match. The CDR3 extends over 14 amino acids. Germline CDR1 reads MNHEY; CDR2 reads SMNVEV (reference sequence). The CDR3 protein is CASSLGQGVYEQYF. As DNA, the CDR3 is TGTGCCAGCAGTTTGGGCCAGGGGGTCTACGAGCAGTACTTC.

This chain uses TRBV21-1 with TRBJ1-2; TRBD1 reflects the table's D call only, with no check against the DNA. TRBV21-1 is deemed a pseudogene. The CDR3 runs 15 residues. The CDR3 reads CASSKGERGVYGYTF. As DNA, the CDR3 is TGTGCCAGCAGCAAAGGGGAAAGGGGCGTTTATGGCTACACCTTC.